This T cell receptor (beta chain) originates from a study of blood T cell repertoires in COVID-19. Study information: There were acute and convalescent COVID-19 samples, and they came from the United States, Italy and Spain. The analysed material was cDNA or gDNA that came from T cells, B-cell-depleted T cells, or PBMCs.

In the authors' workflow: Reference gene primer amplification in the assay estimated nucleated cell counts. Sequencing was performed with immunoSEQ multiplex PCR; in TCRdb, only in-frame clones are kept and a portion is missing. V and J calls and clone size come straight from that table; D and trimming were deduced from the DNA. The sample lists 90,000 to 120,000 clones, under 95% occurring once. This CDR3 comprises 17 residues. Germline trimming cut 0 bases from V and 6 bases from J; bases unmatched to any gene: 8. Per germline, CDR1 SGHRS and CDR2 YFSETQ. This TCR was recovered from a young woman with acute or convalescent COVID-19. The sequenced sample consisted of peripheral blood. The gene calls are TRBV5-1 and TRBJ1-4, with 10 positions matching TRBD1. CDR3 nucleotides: TGCGCCAGCAGCTTGGAGCCGACAGGGGGCGCGGATGAAAAACTGTTTTTT. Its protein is CASSLEPTGGADEKLFF.